Each of the 13 T cell receptor beta chains below was sequenced from the same sample in a study of blood T cell repertoires in COVID-19. The assay was immunoSEQ multiplex PCR, and TCRdb's table has in-frame clones only and misses some. This table has about 200,000 clones, around 92% appearing once. Sequencing was carried out using PBMCs or T cells enriched from blood (not recorded which). These receptors were obtained from a woman between 18 and 29 years old who had recovered from COVID-19.

The chain couples TRBV9 to TRBJ1-3; the D is unclear. CDR1 SGDLS and CDR2 YYNGEE come from the germline V gene. V shed 4 bases and J shed 0 bases, with 8 bases lying between them. The CDR3 has 14 residues. CDR3 residues: CASSPLSSGNTIYF. The CDR3 DNA follows: TGTGCCAGCAGCCCCTTGAGCTCTGGAAACACCATATATTTT.

This chain uses TRBV2 with TRBJ2-3; unclear D gene. The ends were cut back, 0 bases at V and 0 bases at J, with 10 bases in the middle. This CDR3 region has 16 residues. CDR1 and CDR2 (germline): SNHLY, FYNNEI. The CDR3 reads CASSEALGWSTDTQYF. CDR3 DNA sequence: TGTGCCAGCAGTGAAGCTCTCGGGTGGAGCACAGATACGCAGTATTTT.

J is TRBJ2-7 and V is TRBV5-5, with 8 bases identical to TRBD1. Germline V gives CDR1 SGHKS, CDR2 YYEKEE (reference sequence). With V trimmed by 3 bases and J by 6 bases, 11 bases remained unmatched. The CDR3 runs to 15 residues. The CDR3 region is CASSSPWTGPREQYF. The CDR3 bases are TGTGCCAGCAGCTCGCCCTGGACAGGGCCTCGCGAGCAGTACTTC. The variable domain in full, with the rest retrieved from reference TRBV5-5 and TRBJ2-7, is DAGVTQSPTHLIKTRGQQVTLRCSPISGHKSVSWYQQVLGQGPQFIFQYYEKEERGRGNFPDRFSARQFPNYSSELNVNALLLGDSALYLCASSSPWTGPREQYFGPGTRLTVT.

V usage is TRBV4-1 and J usage is TRBJ1-4; 7 bases agree with TRBD1. After removal of 4 bases from V and 0 bases from J, the junction contained 5 bases not matched to a gene. This CDR3 spans 16 amino acids. CDR1 is MGHRA and CDR2 is YSYEKL in the germline V gene. The CDR3 bases are TGCGCCAGCAGCCGGGGGGACAGTTCAACTAATGAAAAACTGTTTTTT. Protein: CASSRGDSSTNEKLFF.

The V and J genes are TRBV5-1 and TRBJ2-4; unclear D gene. The CDR3 extends over 18 amino acids. Trimming took off 0 bases at V and 0 bases at J, with 16 bases between the two ends. From germline, CDR1 is SGHRS and CDR2 YFSETQ. CDR3 in amino acids: CASSLVEADPLAKNIQYF. The CDR3 bases are TGCGCCAGCAGCTTGGTTGAGGCAGACCCTTTAGCCAAAAACATTCAGTACTTC.

The chain carries TRBV28 and TRBJ2-7; the match to TRBD1 covers 11 bases. V lost 6 bases, J lost 6 bases, and 7 bases stayed unmatched. CDR3 length equals 14 residues. The germline V gene encodes CDR1 MDHEN and CDR2 SYDVKM. DNA of the CDR3: TGTGCCAGCAGCCATCGGGACAGGGGGTTCGAGCAGTACTTC. Its translation is CASSHRDRGFEQYF.

The rearrangement joins TRBV6-5 to TRBJ1-3; the match to TRBD1 covers 8 bases. Germline V gives CDR1 MNHEY, CDR2 SVGAGI. Trimming cost V 5 bases and J 8 bases; bases outside gene matches: 8. The CDR3 totals 14 residues. The CDR3 nucleotides are TGTGCCAGCAGTCGGACAGGGTCGTCGGACACCATATATTTT. Its translation: CASSRTGSSDTIYF.

V gene TRBV28 combines with J gene TRBJ1-2, with D uncertain. CDR3 length: 12 residues. CDR1 is MDHEN, CDR2 SYDVKM, per germline. The V end lost 2 bases, the J end lost 8 bases, and 9 bases lay between the germline ends. The CDR3 region has the DNA TGTGCCAGCAGTTTAGTAGCCCAGGGCTACACCTTC. Protein sequence: CASSLVAQGYTF.

This clone was recorded once. CDR3 sequence reads: CASSLRRGRVGTEAFF. The CDR3 nucleotides are TGTGCCAGCAGCTTACGCAGGGGGCGGGTAGGCACTGAAGCTTTCTTT. The chain couples TRBV11-2 to TRBJ1-1; 8 nucleotides align to TRBD1. The CDR3 runs to 16 residues. The ends lost 2 bases at V and 4 bases at J; junction bases unmatched: 9. The germline V gene has CDR1 SGHAT and CDR2 FQNNGV.

The chain is built from TRBV11-3 and TRBJ1-2; D is perhaps TRBD1 (6 bases). V was clipped by 0 bases and J by 1 base, with 15 bases between them. CDR1 is SGHNT and CDR2 is YENEEA in the germline V gene. There are 17 residues in the CDR3. As DNA, the CDR3 is TGTGCCAGCAGCTTAGACCCGAGGGGGTCTTATAACTATGGCTACACCTTC. This encodes CASSLDPRGSYNYGYTF.

The chain recombines TRBV27 with TRBJ1-2; D not resolved. CDR3 length equals 13 residues. Germline loops: CDR1 MNHEY, CDR2 SMNVEV (reference sequence). Trimming stripped 5 bases from V and 4 bases from J, with 11 bases between. The CDR3, as DNA: TGTGCCAGCAGTCCCCTGGGAGTCTATGGCTACACCTTC. It yields the protein CASSPLGVYGYTF.

The chain couples TRBV5-4 to TRBJ2-6; D is ambiguous. The CDR3 length is 13 residues. Per the germline V gene, CDR1 is SGHNT and CDR2 is YYREEE (reference sequence). V lost 6 bases, J lost 0 bases, and 4 bases lay in between. The CDR3 loop is CASTLSGANVLTF. The CDR3 DNA sequence: TGTGCCAGCACCCTCTCTGGGGCCAACGTCCTGACTTTC.

The gene calls are TRBV29-1 and TRBJ2-2; perhaps TRBD1 as D (6 bases). Trimming took off 4 bases at V and 2 bases at J, with 11 bases between the two ends. Germline lookup yields CDR1 SQVTM and CDR2 ANQGSEA. The CDR3 runs 14 residues. The CDR3 nucleotides read TGCAGCGTTGGAACAGGGCCAAACACCGGGGAGCTGTTTTTT. Its protein is CSVGTGPNTGELFF.